In this sample, the clone carrying this TCR beta chain turned up a few times. Its antigen is unidentified. This entry belongs to a study of beta chain features in type 1 diabetes. General study findings and limits: Amplification by PCR could prefer shorter templates, with the same effect in patients and controls.

What was sequenced were expressed TCRB transcripts, since all of the isolated RNA had been reverse transcribed. TCRdb's table, derived via immunoSEQ multiplex PCR, lists solely in-frame clones and lacks some. Of over 120,000 clones listed, about 9.2% were seen once; the top ten hold 0.68%. The CDR3 has 11 amino acids. Germline assignment: CDR1 LNHDA and CDR2 SQIVND (reference sequence). Trimming removed 6 bases from V and 4 bases from J, with 3 bases in between. This chain joins TRBV19 and TRBJ1-4; D is undetermined. This receptor was taken from a man younger than 35 in good health. Sequenced sample: central memory CD4+ T cells from blood. CDR3 sequence reads: CASRSNEKLFF. DNA for the CDR3: TGTGCCAGTAGGAGTAATGAAAAACTGTTTTTT.